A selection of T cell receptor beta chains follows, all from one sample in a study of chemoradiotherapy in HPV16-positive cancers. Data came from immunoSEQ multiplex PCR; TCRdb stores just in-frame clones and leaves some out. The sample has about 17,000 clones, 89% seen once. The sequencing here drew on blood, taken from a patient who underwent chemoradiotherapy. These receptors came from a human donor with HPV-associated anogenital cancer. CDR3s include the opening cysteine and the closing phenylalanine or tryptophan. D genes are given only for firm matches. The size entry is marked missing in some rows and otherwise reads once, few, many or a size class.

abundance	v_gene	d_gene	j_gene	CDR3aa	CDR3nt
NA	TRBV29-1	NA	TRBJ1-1	CSSGFGYTEAFF	TGCAGCTCGGGGTTCGGATACACTGAAGCTTTCTTT
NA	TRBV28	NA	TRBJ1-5	CASSLWRGGNQPQHF	TGTGCCAGCAGTTTATGGAGGGGAGGGAATCAGCCCCAGCATTTT
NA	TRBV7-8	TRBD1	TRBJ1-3	CASSRGQFSGNTIYF	TGTGCCAGCAGCAGGGGACAGTTCTCTGGAAACACCATATATTTT
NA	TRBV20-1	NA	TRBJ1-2	CSARVDGYTF	TGCAGTGCTAGAGTGGACGGCTACACCTTC
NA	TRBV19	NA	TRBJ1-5	CASATGGNQPQHF	TGTGCCAGTGCGACTGGAGGCAATCAGCCCCAGCATTTT
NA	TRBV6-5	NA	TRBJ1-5	CASSLTPGNQPQHF	TGTGCCAGCAGTTTGACACCAGGCAATCAGCCCCAGCATTTT
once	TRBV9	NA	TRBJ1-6	CASSDSTFANSPLHF	TGTGCCAGCAGCGACTCGACCTTCGCTAATTCACCCCTCCACTTT
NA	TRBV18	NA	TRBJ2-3	CASSHREVSTDTQYF	TGTGCCAGCTCACACAGGGAAGTTAGCACAGATACGCAGTATTTT
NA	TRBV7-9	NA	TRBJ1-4	CASSLTEISNEKLFF	TGTGCCAGCAGCTTAACAGAGATCTCGAACGAAAAACTGTTTTTT
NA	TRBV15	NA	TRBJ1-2	CATSREDDPVLYGYTF	TGTGCCACCAGCAGAGAGGACGACCCGGTACTCTATGGCTACACCTTC
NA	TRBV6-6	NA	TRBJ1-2	CASSSVRGGYTF	TGTGCCAGCAGTTCCGTCAGGGGTGGCTACACCTTC
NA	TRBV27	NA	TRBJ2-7	CASVRMAYEQYF	TGTGCCAGCGTAAGGATGGCCTACGAGCAGTACTTC
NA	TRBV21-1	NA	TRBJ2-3	CASSKLLGSFSDTQYF	TGTGCCAGCAGCAAACTGCTCGGATCTTTTTCGGATACGCAGTATTTT